This T cell receptor (beta chain) derives from a study of shared clonotypes between healthy human individuals. The CDR3 contains 13 residues. Trimming at V came to 11 bases and at J to 1 base, leaving 5 bases not matched to a gene. Germline CDR1 is MNHNS and CDR2 is SASEGT. Produced via immunoSEQ multiplex PCR; TCRdb's table is partial and in-frame only. The sample yields around 2.5 million clones, roughly 93% seen once. The clonotype was recovered from a man between 18 and 29 years old in good health. Some clones in this sample may be carry-over from other donors' samples. This sequence joins TRBV6-1 and TRBJ2-5; 9 nucleotides match TRBD1. Sequencing was done on a sample of naive CD4+ T cells from PBMCs. The subset is: CD45RA+ positively selected. CDR3 loop: CASGQGPQETQYF. In DNA, the CDR3 is TGTGCCTCGGGACAGGGCCCCCAAGAGACCCAGTACTTC.